The 17 T cell receptor beta chains presented below share a single source sample, sequenced in a study of control samples from healthy donors and cancer patients. Using immunoSEQ multiplex PCR, the repertoire was profiled, and TCRdb retains in-frame clones only, with some absent. The sample includes about 170,000 clones, around 93% seen only once; the top ten take roughly 3.9%. The sample taken for sequencing was blood. Every receptor here comes from a woman aged 55-69 years in good health.

The rearrangement joins TRBV9 to TRBJ1-1; 10 nucleotides line up with TRBD1. The CDR3 length is 14 residues. J lost 5 bases, V lost 4 bases, and 5 bases had no gene match. The germline V gene encodes CDR1 SGDLS and CDR2 YYNGEE. CDR3 sequence: CASSFEDRGTEAFF. CDR3 DNA: TGTGCCAGCAGCTTCGAGGACAGGGGGACTGAAGCTTTCTTT.

The chain combines TRBV3-1 (or the pseudogene TRBV3-2) with TRBJ1-1; 7 nucleotides match TRBD1. The CDR3 is 15 residues long. V dropped 0 bases and J dropped 2; count of bases not matched to a gene: 3. Germline loops: CDR1 LGHDT, CDR2 YNNKEL (reference sequence). The CDR3 is CASSQDEGGNTEAFF. The CDR3 DNA follows: TGTGCCAGCAGCCAAGATGAAGGGGGCAACACTGAAGCTTTCTTT.

This chain joins TRBV6-4 and TRBJ2-1; D perhaps matches TRBD2 (6 bases). V lost 6 bases and J lost 4, with 16 bases in between. This CDR3 has 15 residues. CDR1 MRHNA and CDR2 SNTAGT come from the germline V gene. For the CDR3, the DNA is TGTGCCAGCAGCTCACGGGGGAGCAATTACAATGAGCAGTTCTTC. It codes for CASSSRGSNYNEQFF.

The V call is TRBV7-2, the J call TRBJ1-3, with 7 bases that match TRBD1. The CDR3 spans 15 residues. Looked up from germline, CDR1 is SGHTA and CDR2 is FQGNSA. The J segment lost 0 bases and the V segment lost 5 bases, leaving 4 bases of the junction unmatched. The CDR3 loop is CASSPTGASGNTIYF. CDR3 DNA: TGTGCCAGCAGCCCTACAGGGGCCTCTGGAAACACCATATATTTT.

The count of this clone is one. CDR3 in DNA: TGTGCCAGCAGCACCTATGCGGGACACTTGAACACTGAAGCTTTCTTT. This encodes CASSTYAGHLNTEAFF. This sequence joins TRBV7-9 and TRBJ1-1; D is perhaps TRBD1 (6 bases). The CDR3 has 16 residues. CDR1 is SEHNR, CDR2 FQNEAQ, per germline (reference sequence). Between the trimmed V and J ends, which lost 5 bases and 0 bases, there was a span of 16 bases.

The rearrangement links TRBV6-4 to TRBJ2-2; 10 bases agree with TRBD1. The CDR3 has 18 residues. In germline, CDR1 is MRHNA, CDR2 SNTAGT. The V segment lost 0 bases and the J segment 4 bases; nucleotides outside the gene matches: 8. CDR3 nucleotides: TGTGCCAGCAGTGACTCGTTCTTCCGGGACAGGGGCACCGGGGAGCTGTTTTTT. Its translation is CASSDSFFRDRGTGELFF.

The V call is TRBV4-3, the J call TRBJ1-6; 9 nucleotides agree with TRBD1. Germline V gene sequence: CDR1 LGHNA, CDR2 YSLEER. Germline trimming cut 4 bases from V and 9 bases from J; bases unmatched to any gene: 10. CDR3 length: 16 amino acids. The CDR3: CASSPSSGTGISPLHF. CDR3 DNA: TGCGCCAGCAGCCCCTCGTCTGGGACAGGGATTTCACCCCTCCACTTT.

The sample holds one count of this clone. The chain has TRBV19 and TRBJ2-3; 7 bases map to TRBD2. This CDR3 region has 18 residues. The ends lost 0 bases at V and 0 bases at J; junction bases unmatched: 9. Germline V CDR1 and CDR2: LNHDA, SQIVND (reference sequence). CDR3: CASSIDPPSGASTDTQYF. In DNA form, the CDR3 reads TGTGCCAGTAGTATAGATCCCCCGAGCGGGGCTAGCACAGATACGCAGTATTTT.

This sequence joins TRBV5-1 and TRBJ1-2; D unclear. V lost 6 bases, J lost 2 bases, and 14 bases lay in between. The germline gives CDR1 SGHRS, CDR2 YFSETQ. This CDR3 region has 14 residues. The CDR3 nucleotides read TGCGCCAGCACCCCAAACAATGGAAACTATGGCTACACCTTC. Its translation: CASTPNNGNYGYTF.

This clone was seen just once. The V and J genes are TRBV14 and TRBJ1-1, with D possibly being TRBD1 (5 bases). Trimming removed 4 bases at V and 2 bases at J, with 8 bases between. The length of the CDR3 is 13 residues. Germline V gene lookup returns CDR1 SGHDN and CDR2 FVKESK. The CDR3 nucleotides read TGTGCCAGCAGCCGGGACCGTAACACTGAAGCTTTCTTT. The encoded protein is CASSRDRNTEAFF.

The chain is built from TRBV9 and TRBJ2-3; D perhaps matches TRBD2 (6 bases). The CDR3 contains 14 residues. The germline V gene encodes CDR1 SGDLS and CDR2 YYNGEE. Trimming took off 7 bases at V and 6 bases at J, with 18 bases between the two ends. Here the CDR3 DNA reads TGTGCCAGCTCCAGGGAACTAGCATTGGATACGCAGTATTTT. As protein: CASSRELALDTQYF.

The chain couples TRBV29-1 to TRBJ1-4; the D is unclear. The CDR3 spans 15 residues. Trimming shortened V by 0 bases and J by 4 bases, and 12 bases separated the two germline ends. In germline, CDR1 is SQVTM, CDR2 ANQGSEA. Written as DNA, the CDR3 is TGCAGCGTTGAAGAGGGAGGTGTGGATAATGAAAAACTGTTTTTT. As protein: CSVEEGGVDNEKLFF.

The rearrangement uses TRBV9 and TRBJ1-6; TRBD1 matches 8 bases. The CDR3 runs to 13 residues. Germline V gene sequence: CDR1 SGDLS, CDR2 YYNGEE. V lost 3 bases and J lost 11; bases outside the gene matches: 4. CDR3 in amino acids: CASSATGAAPLHF. CDR3 nucleotides: TGTGCCAGCAGCGCGACAGGGGCAGCACCCCTCCACTTT.

The genes are TRBV19 and TRBJ1-5; a possible D gene is TRBD1 (5 bases). V lost 3 bases to trimming and J lost 6 bases, with 12 bases between them. The germline V gene encodes CDR1 LNHDA and CDR2 SQIVND (reference sequence). This CDR3 spans 14 amino acids. CDR3 coding DNA: TGTGCCAGTAGTATGTCGACAGCTACTCAGCCCCAGCATTTT. Encoded protein: CASSMSTATQPQHF. Full variable domain (remainder filled in from reference TRBV19 and TRBJ1-5): DGGITQSPKYLFRKEGQNVTLSCEQNLNHDAMYWYRQDPGQGLRLIYYSQIVNDFQKGDIAEGYSVSREKKESFPLTVTSAQKNPTAFYLCASSMSTATQPQHFGDGTRLSIL.

The genes are TRBV7-2 and TRBJ2-3; the D gene is possibly TRBD2 (7 bases). With 2 bases removed from V and 6 bases from J, the gap between germline ends came to 18 bases. Germline CDR1 SGHTA, CDR2 FQGNSA. This CDR3 contains 16 residues. The DNA of the CDR3 is TGTGCCAGCAGCTTAACCGTTGGGGGGGCCCTGGATACGCAGTATTTT. It specifies CASSLTVGGALDTQYF.

The rearrangement links TRBV9 to TRBJ1-6, with 7 positions matching TRBD1. The CDR3 sequence is 16 residues long. Losses at the gene ends were 4 bases for V and 12 bases for J; bases not matched to a gene: 16. Germline assignment: CDR1 SGDLS and CDR2 YYNGEE. The CDR3 protein is CASSPQEGGRAVPLHF. CDR3 in DNA: TGTGCCAGCAGCCCACAGGAAGGGGGCAGGGCGGTACCCCTCCACTTT.

The rearrangement uses TRBV15 and TRBJ2-6; no firm D call. The V end was cut by 0 bases, the J end by 3 bases, with 6 bases between. Germline V CDR1 and CDR2: LNHNV, YYDKDF (reference sequence). The CDR3 is 15 amino acids. CDR3 in amino acids: CATSRDLSGANVLTF. The CDR3 DNA sequence: TGTGCCACCAGCAGAGATCTTAGTGGGGCCAACGTCCTGACTTTC.